The 24 T cell receptor beta chains below all came from one sample that was sequenced in a study of shared clonotypes between healthy human individuals. Data came from immunoSEQ multiplex PCR; TCRdb stores just in-frame clones and leaves some out. The sample holds millions of clones; around nine tenths are singletons and the top ten take 0.13% to 0.15%. Sequencing used naive CD4+ T cells sorted from blood. Subset described: CD45RA+ positively selected. These receptors were taken from a man aged 18 to 30 in good health.

The V gene is TRBV30, the J gene TRBJ1-3; D gene ambiguous. The CDR3 loop spans 15 amino acids. Germline V gene data show CDR1 as GTSNPN and CDR2 as SVGIG (reference sequence). V lost 0 bases and J lost 1, with 10 bases in between. CDR3 DNA sequence: TGTGCCTGGAGTGTAAGGATGGGGTCTGGAAACACCATATATTTT. It specifies CAWSVRMGSGNTIYF.

Of note for this clone: At one end the junction does not follow the germline gene, possibly because of a read error. This chain connects TRBV5-1 to TRBJ2-3; 9 bases match TRBD1. This CDR3 contains 14 residues. Germline lookup yields CDR1 SGHRS and CDR2 YFSETQ. CDR3: CASTLGQGADTQYF. The CDR3 DNA follows: TGCGCCAGCACCTTGGGACAGGGCGCAGATACGCAGTATTTT.

The gene calls are TRBV6-1 and TRBJ2-3; 8 positions match TRBD2. This CDR3 has 16 amino acids. CDR1 is MNHNS and CDR2 is SASEGT in the germline V gene. V shed 4 bases and J 0 bases; nucleotides not matched to a gene: 6. CDR3 region: CASSVSSGSSTDTQYF. The CDR3 DNA reads TGTGCCAGCAGTGTGTCTAGCGGGTCTAGCACAGATACGCAGTATTTT.

The rearrangement joins TRBV11-2 to TRBJ1-3; unclear D gene. V lost 6 bases, J lost 0 bases, and 15 bases lay in between. The CDR3 totals 16 residues. Germline CDR1 reads SGHAT; CDR2 reads FQNNGV. DNA for the CDR3: TGTGCCAGCAGACTTCACCGGATTTCCTCTGGAAACACCATATATTTT. It codes for CASRLHRISSGNTIYF.

This chain links TRBV9 with TRBJ2-5; 11 nucleotides agree with TRBD2. Germline CDR1 reads SGDLS; CDR2 reads YYNGEE. V lost 0 bases, J lost 5 bases, and 3 bases stayed unmatched. The CDR3 is 15 amino acids. The CDR3 here is CASSVAWTSGETQYF. The CDR3 bases are TGTGCCAGCAGCGTAGCTTGGACTAGCGGGGAGACCCAGTACTTC.

The chain has TRBV27 and TRBJ1-1; the D is unclear. The V and J ends lost 3 bases and 8 bases respectively, with 22 bases between them. This CDR3 comprises 16 residues. Germline CDR1 is MNHEY and CDR2 is SMNVEV (reference sequence). CDR3 loop: CASSLRAGWVGQEAFF. In DNA form, the CDR3 reads TGTGCCAGCAGTTTGCGAGCGGGGTGGGTTGGCCAGGAAGCTTTCTTT.

This clone was seen a single time. The chain couples TRBV10-2 to TRBJ2-4; maybe TRBD2 (6 bases). CDR1 is WSHSY, CDR2 SAAADI, per germline. The germline V and J ends were trimmed by 6 bases and 2 bases, with 17 bases remaining between them. The CDR3 contains 16 residues. The CDR3 sequence is CASSDWARGTKNIQYF. DNA for the CDR3: TGCGCCAGCAGCGACTGGGCGCGCGGGACCAAAAACATTCAGTACTTC.

The chain couples TRBV30 to TRBJ2-5; D possibly matches TRBD1 or TRBD2 (5 bases each). The CDR3 is 14 residues long. The germline V gene encodes CDR1 GTSNPN and CDR2 SVGIG (reference sequence). Trimming removed 3 bases from V and 2 bases from J, with 13 bases in between. CDR3 in DNA: TGTGCCTGGAGACAGGCGGGCGTACAAGAGACCCAGTACTTC. It encodes CAWRQAGVQETQYF.

The rearrangement links TRBV5-1 to TRBJ2-3; tentative D call: TRBD1 (6 bases). The CDR3 contains 16 residues. Trimming took off 4 bases at V and 1 base at J, with 16 bases between the two ends. The germline gives CDR1 SGHRS, CDR2 YFSETQ. The CDR3 sequence is CASSREQGPGTDTQYF. As DNA, the CDR3 is TGCGCCAGCAGCAGGGAACAGGGACCGGGCACAGATACGCAGTATTTT.

This chain uses TRBV5-1 with TRBJ1-1; tentatively, D is TRBD1 (6 bases). Germline assignment: CDR1 SGHRS and CDR2 YFSETQ. The CDR3 has 14 amino acids. Trimming took off 3 bases at V and 4 bases at J, with 13 bases between the two ends. The CDR3: CASSSEGVRTEAFF. The CDR3 region has the DNA TGCGCCAGCAGCTCCGAGGGGGTACGCACTGAAGCTTTCTTT.

Points on this clone: This CDR3 is also generated by other DNA sequences in the sample. The J gene is TRBJ1-2, the V gene TRBV6-5; TRBD1 matches at 7 bases. There are 14 residues in the CDR3. Germline V lookup: CDR1 MNHEY, CDR2 SVGAGI. With 1 base clipped from V and 3 bases from J, the junction kept 2 bases outside the gene matches. The CDR3 reads CASSYLQGDYGYTF. CDR3 DNA: TGTGCCAGCAGTTACTTGCAGGGGGACTATGGCTACACCTTC.

This clone appeared a single time. The chain links TRBV28 to TRBJ1-6; 8 nucleotides align to TRBD1. This CDR3 region has 13 residues. Germline V lookup: CDR1 MDHEN, CDR2 SYDVKM. V trimming: 7 bases; J trimming: 13 bases; junction bases outside the gene matches: 9. The CDR3 protein is CASNLDRVRPLHF. For the CDR3, the DNA is TGTGCCAGCAATCTGGACAGGGTACGGCCCCTCCACTTT.

The chain combines TRBV5-1 with TRBJ1-4; 9 bases match TRBD1. Germline V gives CDR1 SGHRS, CDR2 YFSETQ. V dropped 3 bases and J dropped 3; count of bases not matched to a gene: 3. The CDR3 extends over 15 amino acids. The CDR3 DNA follows: TGCGCCAGCAGCTGGGACAGGGCCCCTAATGAAAAACTGTTTTTT. Translation gives CASSWDRAPNEKLFF.

The chain is built from TRBV6-5 and TRBJ2-7, with D possibly TRBD1 on 7 matching bases. V was trimmed by 0 bases and J by 2 bases, leaving 14 bases between them. The CDR3 has 16 residues. Looked up from germline, CDR1 is MNHEY and CDR2 is SVGAGI. The CDR3 sequence: CASSYSPAGTAYEQYF. CDR3 sequence (DNA): TGTGCCAGCAGTTACTCTCCGGCGGGGACAGCCTACGAGCAGTACTTC.

Notes on this clone: This specimen includes other DNA sequences encoding the same CDR3. The chain couples TRBV29-1 to TRBJ2-7; possible D gene TRBD2, 6 bases. Germline-derived CDR1 and CDR2 are SQVTM and ANQGSEA. Trimming pared 3 bases from V and 6 bases from J, leaving 12 bases between. The CDR3 totals 12 residues. The CDR3 spells CSVESQGGEQYF. Here the CDR3 DNA reads TGCAGCGTTGAGAGTCAGGGAGGCGAGCAGTACTTC.

This chain links TRBV15 with TRBJ2-3; a weak D match, TRBD2 (5 bases). Germline V gene data show CDR1 as LNHNV and CDR2 as YYDKDF (reference sequence). This CDR3 contains 16 residues. Between the trimmed V and J ends, which lost 0 bases and 1 base, there was a span of 11 bases. The CDR3: CATSRDLVGGTDTQYF. The CDR3 coding sequence is TGTGCCACCAGCAGAGATCTGGTCGGGGGCACAGATACGCAGTATTTT.

The CDR3 bases are TGTGCCAGCAGAGATGGGTGGGACAATGAGCAGTTCTTC. This translates into CASRDGWDNEQFF. The V call is TRBV6-6, the J call TRBJ2-1; D unclear. This CDR3 comprises 13 residues. Germline loops: CDR1 MNHNY, CDR2 SVGAGI (reference sequence). The germline V and J ends were trimmed by 6 bases and 5 bases, with 11 bases remaining between them.

The chain couples TRBV6-5 to TRBJ1-6; TRBD1 matches at 7 bases. The junction had 3 bases not matched to a gene; V was cut back by 5 bases and J by 5 bases. This CDR3 is 14 amino acids long. Germline V gene data show CDR1 as MNHEY and CDR2 as SVGAGI. CDR3 nucleotides: TGTGCCAGCAGTCCGGGACAGAATAATTCACCCCTCCACTTT. Translation gives CASSPGQNNSPLHF.

The chain joins TRBV9 to TRBJ2-4; D not resolved. The V end lost 4 bases, the J end lost 1 base, and 18 bases lay between the germline ends. The CDR3 is 17 amino acids. Germline V CDR1 and CDR2: SGDLS, YYNGEE. CDR3 amino acids: CASSPPPRSPAKNIQYF. The CDR3 region has the DNA TGTGCCAGCAGCCCTCCTCCTAGATCTCCGGCCAAAAACATTCAGTACTTC. The full variable domain, completed using reference TRBV9 and TRBJ2-4, is DSGVTQTPKHLITATGQRVTLRCSPRSGDLSVYWYQQSLDQGLQFLIQYYNGEERAKGNILERFSAQQFPDLHSELNLSSLELGDSALYFCASSPPPRSPAKNIQYFGAGTRLSVL.

The rearrangement uses TRBV30 and TRBJ2-2; no clear D gene. With 8 bases removed from V and 6 bases from J, the gap between germline ends came to 10 bases. This CDR3 has 11 amino acids. The germline CDR1 and CDR2 sequences are GTSNPN and SVGIG (reference sequence). CDR3 loop: CAQMRPGELFF. CDR3 nucleotide sequence: TGTGCCCAAATGAGACCCGGGGAGCTGTTTTTT.

This clone was seen once. An end of the junction differs from the germline gene, which may be a read error. At the DNA level, this CDR3 is encoded by other sequences in the same sample as well. V gene TRBV7-9 combines with J gene TRBJ1-2, with TRBD1 as a possible D gene (5 bases). Per germline, CDR1 SEHNR and CDR2 FQNEAQ (reference sequence). The CDR3 length is 15 residues. CDR3 sequence reads: CASSSPTELSYGYTF. The CDR3 DNA reads TGCGCCAGCAGCTCCCCGACAGAGCTTTCCTATGGCTACACCTTC.

This clone was observed once. This chain connects TRBV2 to TRBJ1-5, with D hard to call. V gave up 7 bases and J gave up 0 bases, with 19 bases separating them. The CDR3 runs 17 residues. Per the germline V gene, CDR1 is SNHLY and CDR2 is FYNNEI. The CDR3 loop is CASTYPSTWDSNQPQHF. In DNA form, the CDR3 reads TGTGCCAGCACCTACCCTTCGACTTGGGATAGCAATCAGCCCCAGCATTTT.

This chain uses TRBV6-1 with TRBJ2-5; 8 bases agree with TRBD2. The CDR3 runs 14 residues. V dropped 5 bases and J dropped 4; count of bases not matched to a gene: 6. Germline assignment: CDR1 MNHNS and CDR2 SASEGT. This CDR3 reads CASSSGGPGETQYF. Written as DNA, the CDR3 is TGTGCCAGCAGTTCGGGGGGGCCAGGAGAGACCCAGTACTTC.

This rearrangement joins TRBV5-1 to TRBJ2-2, with 7 bases identical to TRBD1. After removal of 4 bases from V and 6 bases from J, the junction contained 3 bases not matched to a gene. The V gene's germline CDR1 is SGHRS and CDR2 YFSETQ. The length of the CDR3 is 13 residues. Written as DNA, the CDR3 is TGCGCCAGCAGCCCTGGACAGGCCGGGGAGCTGTTTTTT. Translating it yields CASSPGQAGELFF. Together with reference TRBV5-1 and TRBJ2-2, the CDR3 gives the full variable domain: KAGVTQTPRYLIKTRGQQVTLSCSPISGHRSVSWYQQTPGQGLQFLFEYFSETQRNKGNFPGRFSGRQFSNSRSEMNVSTLELGDSALYLCASSPGQAGELFFGEGSRLTVL.